The present T cell receptor (beta chain) was sequenced within a study of cytomegalovirus exposure and HLA in healthy donors. General study findings and limits: Rare sequences made up most TCRs, while some public TCRs were found in many donors.

As for this clone: No antigen is known for it.

Germline CDR1 and CDR2: SGHTA and FQGTGA. The CDR3 has 12 amino acids. V was shortened by 4 bases and J by 6 bases, with 8 bases between the two germline ends. The PCR had 60 Vbeta and 13 Jbeta primers. The table came from immunoSEQ multiplex PCR; TCRdb's copy has only in-frame clones and leaves some out. The data hold some 90,000 clones, with over 75% observed a single time. This rearrangement joins TRBV7-3 to TRBJ2-3, with D hard to call. The sequenced sample was PBMCs. This receptor was identified in a female donor in good health and CMV-seronegative. The CDR3 reads CASSSPPDTQYF. The CDR3, as DNA: TGTGCCAGCAGCTCCCCCCCGGATACGCAGTATTTT.